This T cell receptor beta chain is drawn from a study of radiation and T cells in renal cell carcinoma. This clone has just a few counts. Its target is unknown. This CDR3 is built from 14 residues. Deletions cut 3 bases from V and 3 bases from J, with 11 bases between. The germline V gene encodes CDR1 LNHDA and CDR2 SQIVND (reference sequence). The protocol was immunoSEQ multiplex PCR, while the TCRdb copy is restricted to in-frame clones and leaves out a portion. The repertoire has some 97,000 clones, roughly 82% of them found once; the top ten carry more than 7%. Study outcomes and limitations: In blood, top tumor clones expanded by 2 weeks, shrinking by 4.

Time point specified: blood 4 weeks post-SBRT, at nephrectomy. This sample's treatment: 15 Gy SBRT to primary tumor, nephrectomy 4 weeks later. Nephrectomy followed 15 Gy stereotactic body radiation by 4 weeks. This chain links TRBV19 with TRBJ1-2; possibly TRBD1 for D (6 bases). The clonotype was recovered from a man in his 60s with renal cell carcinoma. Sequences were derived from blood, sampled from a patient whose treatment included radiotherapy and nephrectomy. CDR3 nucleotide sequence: TGTGCCAGTAGTATCAATGGGGGCGACTATGGCTACACCTTC. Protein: CASSINGGDYGYTF.